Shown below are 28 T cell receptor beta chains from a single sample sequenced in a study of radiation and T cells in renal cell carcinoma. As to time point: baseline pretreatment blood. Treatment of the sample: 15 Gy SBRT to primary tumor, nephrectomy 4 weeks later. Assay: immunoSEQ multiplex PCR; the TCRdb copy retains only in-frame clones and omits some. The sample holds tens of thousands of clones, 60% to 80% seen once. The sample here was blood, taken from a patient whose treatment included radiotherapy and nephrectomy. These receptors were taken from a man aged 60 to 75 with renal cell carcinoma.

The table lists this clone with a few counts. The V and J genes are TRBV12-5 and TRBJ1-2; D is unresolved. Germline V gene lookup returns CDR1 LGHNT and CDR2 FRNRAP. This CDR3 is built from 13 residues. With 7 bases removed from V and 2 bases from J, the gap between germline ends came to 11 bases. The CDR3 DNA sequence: TGTGCTAGTGCCCACGACACAAACTATGGCTACACCTTC. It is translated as CASAHDTNYGYTF.

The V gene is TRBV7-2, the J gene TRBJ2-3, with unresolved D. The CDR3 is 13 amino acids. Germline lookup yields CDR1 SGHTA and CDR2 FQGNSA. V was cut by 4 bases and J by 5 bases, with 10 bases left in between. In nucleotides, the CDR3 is TGTGCCAGCAGCTCCACGAATGAAGATACGCAGTATTTT. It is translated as CASSSTNEDTQYF.

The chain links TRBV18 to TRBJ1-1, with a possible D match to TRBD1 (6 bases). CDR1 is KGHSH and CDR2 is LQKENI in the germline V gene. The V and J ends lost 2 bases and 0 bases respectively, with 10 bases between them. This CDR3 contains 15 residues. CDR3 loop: CASSPNRDMNTEAFF. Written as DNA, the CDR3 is TGTGCCAGCTCACCAAACAGGGACATGAACACTGAAGCTTTCTTT.

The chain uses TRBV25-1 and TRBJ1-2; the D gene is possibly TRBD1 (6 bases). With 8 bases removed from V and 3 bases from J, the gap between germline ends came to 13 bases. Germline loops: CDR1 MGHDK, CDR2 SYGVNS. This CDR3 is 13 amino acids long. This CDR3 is CASSTGNYYGYTF. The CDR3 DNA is TGTGCCAGCTCTACAGGGAACTACTATGGCTACACCTTC.

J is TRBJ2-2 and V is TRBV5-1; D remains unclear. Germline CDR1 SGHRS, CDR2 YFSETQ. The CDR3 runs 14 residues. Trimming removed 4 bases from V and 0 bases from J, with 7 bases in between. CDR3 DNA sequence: TGCGCCAGCAGCCCAGAGTCGAACACCGGGGAGCTGTTTTTT. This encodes CASSPESNTGELFF.

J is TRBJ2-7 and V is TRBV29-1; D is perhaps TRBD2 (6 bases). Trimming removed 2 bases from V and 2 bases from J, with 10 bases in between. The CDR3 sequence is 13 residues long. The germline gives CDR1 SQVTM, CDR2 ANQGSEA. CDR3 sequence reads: CSVENGGTYEQYF. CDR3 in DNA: TGCAGCGTTGAAAACGGAGGGACCTACGAGCAGTACTTC.

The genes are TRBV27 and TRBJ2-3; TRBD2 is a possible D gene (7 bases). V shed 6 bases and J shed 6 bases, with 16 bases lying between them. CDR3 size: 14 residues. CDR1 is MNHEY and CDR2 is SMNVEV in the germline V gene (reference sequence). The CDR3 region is CASRRGGTVDTQYF. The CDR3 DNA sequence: TGTGCCAGCAGGAGGGGGGGTACGGTCGATACGCAGTATTTT.

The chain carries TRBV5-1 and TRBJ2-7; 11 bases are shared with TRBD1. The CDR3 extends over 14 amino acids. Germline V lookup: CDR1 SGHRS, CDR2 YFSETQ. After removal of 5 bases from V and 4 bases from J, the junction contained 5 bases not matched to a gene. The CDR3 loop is CASRPGTGGYEQYF. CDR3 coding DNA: TGCGCCAGCAGACCCGGGACAGGGGGATACGAGCAGTACTTC.

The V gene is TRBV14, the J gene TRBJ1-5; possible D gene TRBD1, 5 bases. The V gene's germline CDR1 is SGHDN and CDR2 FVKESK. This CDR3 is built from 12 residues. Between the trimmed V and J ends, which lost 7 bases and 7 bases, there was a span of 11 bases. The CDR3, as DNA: TGTGCCAGCACCACCGGGGGGCAGCCCCAGCATTTT. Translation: CASTTGGQPQHF.

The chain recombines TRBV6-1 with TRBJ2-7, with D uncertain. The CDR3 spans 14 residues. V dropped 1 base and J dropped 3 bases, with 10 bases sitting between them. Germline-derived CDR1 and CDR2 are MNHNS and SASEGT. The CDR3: CASSEGPRIYEQYF. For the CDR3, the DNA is TGTGCCAGCAGTGAAGGCCCTCGGATCTACGAGCAGTACTTC.

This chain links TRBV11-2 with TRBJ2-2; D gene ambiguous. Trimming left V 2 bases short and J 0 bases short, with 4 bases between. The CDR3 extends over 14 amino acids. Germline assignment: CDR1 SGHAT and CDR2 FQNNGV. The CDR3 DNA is TGTGCCAGCAGCTTAATTGCGAACACCGGGGAGCTGTTTTTT. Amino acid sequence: CASSLIANTGELFF.

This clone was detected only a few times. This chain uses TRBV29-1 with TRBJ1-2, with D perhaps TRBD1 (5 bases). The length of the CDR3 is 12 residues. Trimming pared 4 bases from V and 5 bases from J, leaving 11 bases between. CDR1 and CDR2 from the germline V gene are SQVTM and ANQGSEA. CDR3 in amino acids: CSVAQGPYGYTF. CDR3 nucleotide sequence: TGCAGCGTTGCCCAGGGCCCTTATGGCTACACCTTC.

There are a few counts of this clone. The CDR3 nucleotides are TGTGCCAGCAGTTACGTCGGCGGCCAGAACAATGAGCAGTTCTTC. It codes for CASSYVGGQNNEQFF. The chain uses TRBV6-5 and TRBJ2-1; D call uncertain. From germline, CDR1 is MNHEY and CDR2 SVGAGI. V was shortened by 2 bases and J by 5 bases, with 13 bases between the two germline ends. There are 15 residues in the CDR3.

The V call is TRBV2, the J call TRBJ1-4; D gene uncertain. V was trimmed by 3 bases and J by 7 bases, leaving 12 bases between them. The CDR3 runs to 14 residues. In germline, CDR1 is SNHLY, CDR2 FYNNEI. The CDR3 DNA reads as TGTGCCAGCAGTGATGGGATATCTGGTGAAAAACTGTTTTTT. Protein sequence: CASSDGISGEKLFF.

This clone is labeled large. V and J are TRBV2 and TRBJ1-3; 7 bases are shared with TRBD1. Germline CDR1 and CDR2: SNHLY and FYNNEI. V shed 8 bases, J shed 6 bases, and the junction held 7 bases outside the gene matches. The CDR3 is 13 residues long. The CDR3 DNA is TGTGCCAGCCGTCAGGGGGTGGAAAACACCATATATTTT. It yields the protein CASRQGVENTIYF.

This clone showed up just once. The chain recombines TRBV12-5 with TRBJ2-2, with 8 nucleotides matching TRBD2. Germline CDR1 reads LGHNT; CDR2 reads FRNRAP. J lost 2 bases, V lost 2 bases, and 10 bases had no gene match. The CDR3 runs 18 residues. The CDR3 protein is CASGLPSGRPQNTGELFF. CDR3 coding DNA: TGTGCTAGTGGTTTGCCTAGCGGGCGGCCCCAAAACACCGGGGAGCTGTTTTTT. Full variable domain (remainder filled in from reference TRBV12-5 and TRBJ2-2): DARVTQTPRHKVTEMGQEVTMRCQPILGHNTVFWYRQTMMQGLELLAYFRNRAPLDDSGMPKDRFSAEMPDATLATLKIQPSEPRDSAVYFCASGLPSGRPQNTGELFFGEGSRLTVL.

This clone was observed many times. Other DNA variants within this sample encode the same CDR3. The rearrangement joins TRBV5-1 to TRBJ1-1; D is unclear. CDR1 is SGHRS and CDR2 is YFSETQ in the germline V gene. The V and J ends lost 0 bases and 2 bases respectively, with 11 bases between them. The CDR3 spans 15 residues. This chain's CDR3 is CASSLGHGVNTEAFF. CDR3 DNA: TGCGCCAGCAGCTTGGGACACGGGGTTAACACTGAAGCTTTCTTT.

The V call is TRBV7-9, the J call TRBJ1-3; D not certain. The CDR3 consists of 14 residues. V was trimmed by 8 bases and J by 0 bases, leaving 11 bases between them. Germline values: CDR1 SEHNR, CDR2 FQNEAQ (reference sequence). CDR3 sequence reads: CASEFGSSGNTIYF. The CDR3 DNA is TGTGCCAGCGAATTCGGGAGCTCTGGAAACACCATATATTTT.

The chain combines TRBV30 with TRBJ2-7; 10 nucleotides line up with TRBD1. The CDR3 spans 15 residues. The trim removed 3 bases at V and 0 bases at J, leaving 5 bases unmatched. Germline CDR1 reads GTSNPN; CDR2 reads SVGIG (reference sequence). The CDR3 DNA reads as TGTGCCTGGAGCATAGGGACAGGGGTCTCCTACGAGCAGTACTTC. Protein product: CAWSIGTGVSYEQYF. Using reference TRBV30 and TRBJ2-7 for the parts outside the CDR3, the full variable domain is SQTIHQWPATLVQPVGSPLSLECTVEGTSNPNLYWYRQAAGRGLQLLFYSVGIGQISSEVPQNLSASRPQDRQFILSSKKLLLSDSGFYLCAWSIGTGVSYEQYFGPGTRLTVT.

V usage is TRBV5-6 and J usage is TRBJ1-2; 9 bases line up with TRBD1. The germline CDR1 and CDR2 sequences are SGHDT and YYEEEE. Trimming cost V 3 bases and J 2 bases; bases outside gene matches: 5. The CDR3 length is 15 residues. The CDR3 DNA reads TGTGCCAGCAGCTCCTCCGGGACAGGGAACTATGGCTACACCTTC. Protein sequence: CASSSSGTGNYGYTF.

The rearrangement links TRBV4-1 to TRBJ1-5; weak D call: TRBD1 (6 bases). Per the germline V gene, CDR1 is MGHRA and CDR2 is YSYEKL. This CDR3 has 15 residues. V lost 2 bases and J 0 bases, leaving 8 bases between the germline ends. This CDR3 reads CASSQRGGSNQPQHF. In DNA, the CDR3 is TGCGCCAGCAGCCAAAGGGGGGGTAGCAATCAGCCCCAGCATTTT.

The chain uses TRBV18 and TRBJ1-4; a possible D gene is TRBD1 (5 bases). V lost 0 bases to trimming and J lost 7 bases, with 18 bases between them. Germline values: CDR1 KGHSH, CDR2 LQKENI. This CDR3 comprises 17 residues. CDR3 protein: CASSPPRFQGGGEKLFF. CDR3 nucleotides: TGTGCCAGCTCACCACCTAGGTTTCAGGGTGGAGGTGAAAAACTGTTTTTT. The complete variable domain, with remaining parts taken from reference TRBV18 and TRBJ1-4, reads NAGVMQNPRHLVRRRGQEARLRCSPMKGHSHVYWYRQLPEEGLKFMVYLQKENIIDESGMPKERFSAEFPKEGPSILRIQQVVRGDSAAYFCASSPPRFQGGGEKLFFGSGTQLSVL.

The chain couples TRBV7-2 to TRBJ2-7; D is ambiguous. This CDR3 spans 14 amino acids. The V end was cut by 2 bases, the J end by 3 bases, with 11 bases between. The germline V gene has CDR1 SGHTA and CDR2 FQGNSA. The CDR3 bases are TGTGCCAGCAGCTTAACCAGCCTGGACTACGAGCAGTACTTC. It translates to CASSLTSLDYEQYF.

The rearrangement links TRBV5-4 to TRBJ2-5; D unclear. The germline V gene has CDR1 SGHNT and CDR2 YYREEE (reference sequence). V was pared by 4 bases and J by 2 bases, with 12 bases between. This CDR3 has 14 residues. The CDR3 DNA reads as TGTGCCAGCAGCCCCAGCGTCTCACAAGAGACCCAGTACTTC. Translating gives CASSPSVSQETQYF.

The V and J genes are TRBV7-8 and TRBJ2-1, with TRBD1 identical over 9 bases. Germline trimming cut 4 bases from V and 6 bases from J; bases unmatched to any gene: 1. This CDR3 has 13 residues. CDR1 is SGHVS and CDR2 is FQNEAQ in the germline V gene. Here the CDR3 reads CASSSQGANEQFF. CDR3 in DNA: TGTGCCAGCAGCTCACAGGGGGCCAATGAGCAGTTCTTC.

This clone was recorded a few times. The CDR3 region is CAISNILGPTDTQYF. The CDR3, as DNA: TGTGCCATCAGCAATATACTAGGACCCACAGATACGCAGTATTTT. V is TRBV10-3 and J is TRBJ2-3; D possibly corresponds to TRBD2 (5 bases). CDR1 is ENHRY and CDR2 is SYGVKD in the germline V gene. The CDR3 length is 15 residues. Trimming left V 6 bases short and J 2 bases short, with 15 bases between.

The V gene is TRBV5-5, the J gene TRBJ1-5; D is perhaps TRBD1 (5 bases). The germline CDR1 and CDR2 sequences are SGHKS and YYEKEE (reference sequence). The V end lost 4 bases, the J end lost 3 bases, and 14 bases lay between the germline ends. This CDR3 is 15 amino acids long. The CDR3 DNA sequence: TGTGCCAGCAGCCCCCGGGACTCCTTCAATCAGCCCCAGCATTTT. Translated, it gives CASSPRDSFNQPQHF. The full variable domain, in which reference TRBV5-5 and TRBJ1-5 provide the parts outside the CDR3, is DAGVTQSPTHLIKTRGQQVTLRCSPISGHKSVSWYQQVLGQGPQFIFQYYEKEERGRGNFPDRFSARQFPNYSSELNVNALLLGDSALYLCASSPRDSFNQPQHFGDGTRLSIL.

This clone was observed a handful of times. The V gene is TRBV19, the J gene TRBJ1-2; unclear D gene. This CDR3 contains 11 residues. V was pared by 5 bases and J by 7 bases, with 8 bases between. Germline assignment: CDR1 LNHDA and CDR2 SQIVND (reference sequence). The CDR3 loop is CASSREGGYTF. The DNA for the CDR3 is TGTGCCAGTAGTCGGGAGGGTGGCTACACCTTC.